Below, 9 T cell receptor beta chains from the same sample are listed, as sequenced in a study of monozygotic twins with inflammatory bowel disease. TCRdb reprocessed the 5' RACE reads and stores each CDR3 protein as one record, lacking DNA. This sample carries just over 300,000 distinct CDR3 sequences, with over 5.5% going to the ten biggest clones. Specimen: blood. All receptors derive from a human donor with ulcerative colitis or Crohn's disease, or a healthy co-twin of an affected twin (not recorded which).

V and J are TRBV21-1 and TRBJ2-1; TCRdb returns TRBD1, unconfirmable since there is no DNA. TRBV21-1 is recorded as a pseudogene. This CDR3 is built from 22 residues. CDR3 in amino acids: CASTNTTMGAYFRKSSYNEQFF.

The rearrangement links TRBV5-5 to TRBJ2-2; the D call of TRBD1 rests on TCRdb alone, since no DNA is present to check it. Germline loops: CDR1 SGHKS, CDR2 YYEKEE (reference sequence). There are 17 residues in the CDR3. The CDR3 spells CASSWQGAGGIFGELFF.

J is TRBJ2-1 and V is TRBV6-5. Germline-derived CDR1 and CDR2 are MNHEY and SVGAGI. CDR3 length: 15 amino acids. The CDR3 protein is CASSSKFATYNEQFF.

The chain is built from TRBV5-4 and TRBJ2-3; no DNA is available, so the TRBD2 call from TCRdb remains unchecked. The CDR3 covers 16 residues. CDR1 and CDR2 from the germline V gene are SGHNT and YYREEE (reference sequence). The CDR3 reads CASSDRTSGPSGSQYF.

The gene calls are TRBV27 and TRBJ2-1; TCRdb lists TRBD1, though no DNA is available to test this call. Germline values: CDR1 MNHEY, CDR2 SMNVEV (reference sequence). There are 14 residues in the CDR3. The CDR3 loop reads CASSGQSSYNEQFF.

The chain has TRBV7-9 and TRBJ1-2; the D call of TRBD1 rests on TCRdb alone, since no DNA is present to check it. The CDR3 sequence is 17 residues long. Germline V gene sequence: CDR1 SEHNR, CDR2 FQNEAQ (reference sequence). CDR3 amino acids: CASSLSSGGTTVRGYTF.

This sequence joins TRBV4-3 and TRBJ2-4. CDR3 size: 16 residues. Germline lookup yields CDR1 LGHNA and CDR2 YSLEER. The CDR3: CASSQDWVSAKNIQYF.

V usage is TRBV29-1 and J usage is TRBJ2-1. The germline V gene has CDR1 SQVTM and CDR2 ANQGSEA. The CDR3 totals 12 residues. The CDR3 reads CSVEKMANEQFF.

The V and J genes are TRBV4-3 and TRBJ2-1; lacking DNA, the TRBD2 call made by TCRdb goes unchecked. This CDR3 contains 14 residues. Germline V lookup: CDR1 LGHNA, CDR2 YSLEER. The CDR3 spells CASSQMRTSDEQFF.